A selection of T cell receptor beta chains follows, all from one sample in a study of control samples from healthy donors and cancer patients. Assay used: immunoSEQ multiplex PCR; TCRdb lists only in-frame clones, some missing. The sample contains approximately 170,000 clones, 90% of which appear only once. Sequenced input: blood. Receptor source: a woman in her forties or fifties in good health. Each CDR3 is given with its conserved first and last residue. A D gene is named only where the DNA matches it firmly. The size field is filled for only some rows; it gives once, few, many or a size class.

CDR3aa: CASRYSGSPDTQYF; CDR3nt: TGCGCCAGCAGATATAGCGGATCCCCAGATACGCAGTATTTT; v_gene: TRBV5-1; d_gene: .; abundance: .; j_gene: TRBJ2-3
CDR3aa: CASSELSDTQYF; CDR3nt: TGTGCCAGCAGTGAGCTGTCGGATACGCAGTATTTT; v_gene: TRBV6-1; d_gene: .; abundance: few; j_gene: TRBJ2-3
CDR3aa: CASSARTGGSGNTIYF; CDR3nt: TGTGCCAGCAGCGCAAGGACAGGCGGGTCTGGAAACACCATATATTTT; v_gene: TRBV7-8; d_gene: TRBD1; abundance: .; j_gene: TRBJ1-3
CDR3aa: CASSQGVWGQPQHF; CDR3nt: TGTGCCAGCAGCCAAGGGGTATGGGGGCAGCCCCAGCATTTT; v_gene: TRBV3-1/TRBV3-2; d_gene: .; abundance: .; j_gene: TRBJ1-5
CDR3aa: CASSPGQTDTQYF; CDR3nt: TGTGCCAGCAGTCCAGGACAGACAGATACGCAGTATTTT; v_gene: TRBV28; d_gene: .; abundance: .; j_gene: TRBJ2-3
CDR3aa: CASSWGGGAEETQYF; CDR3nt: TGTGCCAGCAGCTGGGGCGGGGGGGCCGAAGAGACCCAGTACTTC; v_gene: TRBV5-4; d_gene: TRBD2; abundance: .; j_gene: TRBJ2-5
CDR3aa: CASSLLAAYNEQFF; CDR3nt: TGTGCCAGCAGTTTACTAGCGGCCTACAATGAGCAGTTCTTC; v_gene: TRBV27; d_gene: TRBD2; abundance: .; j_gene: TRBJ2-1
CDR3aa: CASSLIARNTEAFF; CDR3nt: TGCGCCAGCAGCCTTATTGCCAGGAACACTGAAGCTTTCTTT; v_gene: TRBV5-1; d_gene: .; abundance: .; j_gene: TRBJ1-1
CDR3aa: CASSNTIPFTISNQPQHF; CDR3nt: TGTGCCAGCAGCAATACAATTCCCTTTACCATTAGCAATCAGCCCCAGCATTTT; v_gene: TRBV3-1/TRBV3-2; d_gene: .; abundance: .; j_gene: TRBJ1-5
CDR3aa: CVRSRNRGASRGKLFF; CDR3nt: TGTGTCAGAAGCCGAAATCGCGGGGCATCACGAGGTAAACTGTTTTTT; v_gene: TRBV7-5; d_gene: .; abundance: .; j_gene: TRBJ1-4
CDR3aa: CASIRGGHISFYNEQFF; CDR3nt: TGTGCCAGCATAAGGGGGGGGCATATAAGTTTCTACAATGAGCAGTTCTTC; v_gene: TRBV28; d_gene: .; abundance: .; j_gene: TRBJ2-1
CDR3aa: CASSFTETLTGAEDYGYTF; CDR3nt: TGCGCCAGCAGCTTTACAGAAACTCTTACAGGGGCAGAAGACTATGGCTACACCTTC; v_gene: TRBV5-1; d_gene: TRBD1; abundance: .; j_gene: TRBJ1-2
CDR3aa: CASSPDTSGYGYTF; CDR3nt: TGTGCCAGCAGTCCCGACACCTCGGGCTATGGCTACACCTTC; v_gene: TRBV28; d_gene: .; abundance: .; j_gene: TRBJ1-2
CDR3aa: CASSLTGTGVGSNQPQHF; CDR3nt: TGTGCCAGCAGTCTAACCGGGACAGGGGTGGGAAGCAATCAGCCCCAGCATTTT; v_gene: TRBV28; d_gene: TRBD1; abundance: .; j_gene: TRBJ1-5
CDR3aa: CASSLSRGLLAKNIQYF; CDR3nt: TGTGCCAGCAGCTTAAGCAGGGGGTTATTAGCCAAAAACATTCAGTACTTC; v_gene: TRBV7-2; d_gene: TRBD1; abundance: .; j_gene: TRBJ2-4
CDR3aa: CASRTSPGWEETQYF; CDR3nt: TGTGCCAGCAGAACGTCGCCGGGTTGGGAAGAGACCCAGTACTTC; v_gene: TRBV7-2; d_gene: .; abundance: .; j_gene: TRBJ2-5
CDR3aa: CASSLGRHTYGYTF; CDR3nt: TGTGCCAGCAGTTTAGGCCGACACACTTATGGCTACACCTTC; v_gene: TRBV28; d_gene: .; abundance: .; j_gene: TRBJ1-2
CDR3aa: CASSPGRGWDTQYF; CDR3nt: TGTGCCAGCAGTCCGGGACGAGGGTGGGATACGCAGTATTTT; v_gene: TRBV6-5; d_gene: .; abundance: .; j_gene: TRBJ2-3
CDR3aa: CSVAKITYTEAFF; CDR3nt: TGCAGCGTCGCTAAAATTACGTACACTGAAGCTTTCTTT; v_gene: TRBV29-1; d_gene: .; abundance: .; j_gene: TRBJ1-1
CDR3aa: CASSQDRRENEKLFF; CDR3nt: TGCGCCAGCAGCCAAGATCGACGGGAAAATGAAAAACTGTTTTTT; v_gene: TRBV4-3; d_gene: .; abundance: .; j_gene: TRBJ1-4
CDR3aa: CASSRNADSGNTIYF; CDR3nt: TGTGCCAGCAGCCGAAACGCGGATTCTGGAAACACCATATATTTT; v_gene: TRBV9; d_gene: .; abundance: .; j_gene: TRBJ1-3
CDR3aa: CASSIDWGEETQYF; CDR3nt: TGTGCCAGCAGCATAGACTGGGGGGAAGAGACCCAGTACTTC; v_gene: TRBV11-1; d_gene: .; abundance: .; j_gene: TRBJ2-5
CDR3aa: CATSDLGGYTF; CDR3nt: TGTGCCACCAGTGATTTGGGAGGCTACACCTTC; v_gene: TRBV24-1; d_gene: .; abundance: once; j_gene: TRBJ1-2
CDR3aa: CASSPQQKKETQYF; CDR3nt: TGTGCCAGCTCACCCCAGCAAAAGAAAGAGACCCAGTACTTC; v_gene: TRBV18; d_gene: .; abundance: .; j_gene: TRBJ2-5
CDR3aa: CASSLQGIRDTQYF; CDR3nt: TGTGCCAGCAGCCTTCAGGGGATCAGAGATACGCAGTATTTT; v_gene: TRBV28; d_gene: .; abundance: .; j_gene: TRBJ2-3
CDR3aa: CASSLRTGVTGELFF; CDR3nt: TGCGCCAGCAGCTTGAGGACAGGGGTTACCGGGGAGCTGTTTTTT; v_gene: TRBV5-1; d_gene: TRBD1; abundance: .; j_gene: TRBJ2-2
CDR3aa: CASSLGSPGGSTDTQYF; CDR3nt: TGCGCCAGCAGCTTGGGTTCCCCGGGGGGGAGCACAGATACGCAGTATTTT; v_gene: TRBV5-1; d_gene: TRBD2; abundance: .; j_gene: TRBJ2-3
CDR3aa: CASSYPGQFPQETQYF; CDR3nt: TGTGCCAGCAGTTACCCCGGACAGTTCCCCCAAGAGACCCAGTACTTC; v_gene: TRBV6-2/TRBV6-3; d_gene: .; abundance: .; j_gene: TRBJ2-5
CDR3aa: CASSLLGSGANTGELFF; CDR3nt: TGTGCCAGCAGCTTGTTAGGGAGCGGGGCGAACACCGGGGAGCTGTTTTTT; v_gene: TRBV5-5; d_gene: TRBD2; abundance: .; j_gene: TRBJ2-2
CDR3aa: CASSQDRGFEAFF; CDR3nt: TGCGCCAGCAGCCAGGACAGGGGGTTTGAAGCTTTCTTT; v_gene: TRBV4-1; d_gene: TRBD1; abundance: few; j_gene: TRBJ1-1
CDR3aa: CASSQATGANQPQHF; CDR3nt: TGTGCCAGCAGCCAAGCGACAGGGGCTAATCAGCCCCAGCATTTT; v_gene: TRBV3-1/TRBV3-2; d_gene: TRBD1; abundance: .; j_gene: TRBJ1-5
CDR3aa: CASSPTGKGPLGEKLFF; CDR3nt: TGTGCCAGCAGTCCGACGGGTAAAGGTCCTTTGGGGGAAAAACTGTTTTTT; v_gene: TRBV28; d_gene: .; abundance: .; j_gene: TRBJ1-4
CDR3aa: CASSVGPGQGAVEQYF; CDR3nt: TGTGCCAGCAGCGTTGGCCCTGGACAGGGGGCTGTCGAGCAGTACTTC; v_gene: TRBV9; d_gene: TRBD1; abundance: .; j_gene: TRBJ2-7
CDR3aa: CATSRGTGSRDNEQFF; CDR3nt: TGTGCCACCAGTAGAGGGACCGGGAGTAGGGACAATGAGCAGTTCTTC; v_gene: TRBV15; d_gene: .; abundance: .; j_gene: TRBJ2-1
CDR3aa: CASSWAIAGGPNEQFF; CDR3nt: TGTGCCAGCAGCTGGGCCATAGCGGGGGGGCCTAATGAGCAGTTCTTC; v_gene: TRBV7-2; d_gene: TRBD2; abundance: .; j_gene: TRBJ2-1
CDR3aa: CASSLASDRGIF; CDR3nt: TGTGCCAGCAGCTTGGCCTCGGACAGGGGGATCTTC; v_gene: TRBV5-6; d_gene: TRBD1; abundance: few; j_gene: TRBJ2-1
CDR3aa: CASSRHGDEQFF; CDR3nt: TGTGCCAGCAGCCGACACGGCGATGAGCAGTTCTTC; v_gene: TRBV7-8; d_gene: .; abundance: once; j_gene: TRBJ2-1
CDR3aa: CASSSQGARTEAFF; CDR3nt: TGTGCCAGCAGCTCTCAGGGGGCGCGGACTGAAGCTTTCTTT; v_gene: TRBV5-4; d_gene: TRBD1; abundance: .; j_gene: TRBJ1-1
CDR3aa: CASSRVGGNTGELFF; CDR3nt: TGTGCCAGCAGCCGGGTCGGGGGGAACACCGGGGAGCTGTTTTTT; v_gene: TRBV5-6; d_gene: .; abundance: .; j_gene: TRBJ2-2
CDR3aa: CASSLGQLNEKLFF; CDR3nt: TGTGCCAGCAGCTTAGGACAGTTAAATGAAAAACTGTTTTTT; v_gene: TRBV7-8; d_gene: .; abundance: .; j_gene: TRBJ1-4
CDR3aa: CASSEGVTGELFF; CDR3nt: TGTGCCAGCAGCGAGGGGGTTACGGGGGAGCTGTTTTTT; v_gene: TRBV7-3; d_gene: .; abundance: .; j_gene: TRBJ2-2
CDR3aa: CASSPRVSYEQYF; CDR3nt: TGCGCCAGCAGCCCCAGGGTTTCCTACGAGCAGTACTTC; v_gene: TRBV5-1; d_gene: .; abundance: .; j_gene: TRBJ2-7
CDR3aa: CASSLALAGRAQEQYF; CDR3nt: TGTGCCAGCAGCTTAGCCCTAGCTGGCAGGGCTCAAGAGCAGTACTTC; v_gene: TRBV7-2; d_gene: .; abundance: .; j_gene: TRBJ2-7
CDR3aa: CASSSAGTYGYTF; CDR3nt: TGTGCCAGTAGTAGTGCAGGAACCTATGGCTACACCTTC; v_gene: TRBV19; d_gene: .; abundance: few; j_gene: TRBJ1-2
CDR3aa: CASSLDGTGFYEQYF; CDR3nt: TGCGCCAGCAGCTTGGACGGGACAGGTTTCTACGAGCAGTACTTC; v_gene: TRBV5-1; d_gene: TRBD1; abundance: .; j_gene: TRBJ2-7
CDR3aa: CASSVVPYTEAFF; CDR3nt: TGTGCCAGCAGCGTAGTCCCCTACACTGAAGCTTTCTTT; v_gene: TRBV9; d_gene: .; abundance: .; j_gene: TRBJ1-1
CDR3aa: CATSRDIGRSNQPQHF; CDR3nt: TGTGCCACCAGCAGAGATATTGGGCGGAGCAATCAGCCCCAGCATTTT; v_gene: TRBV15; d_gene: .; abundance: once; j_gene: TRBJ1-5
CDR3aa: CAWTVAGQGANNQPQHF; CDR3nt: TGTGCCTGGACGGTAGCCGGGCAGGGGGCGAACAATCAGCCCCAGCATTTT; v_gene: TRBV30; d_gene: TRBD1; abundance: .; j_gene: TRBJ1-5
CDR3aa: CASSPGGDNQPQHF; CDR3nt: TGTGCCAGCTCACCAGGGGGGGACAATCAGCCCCAGCATTTT; v_gene: TRBV18; d_gene: .; abundance: .; j_gene: TRBJ1-5
CDR3aa: CASSYPGPYEQYF; CDR3nt: TGTGCCAGCAGTTACCCCGGACCCTACGAGCAGTACTTC; v_gene: TRBV6-2/TRBV6-3; d_gene: .; abundance: .; j_gene: TRBJ2-7
CDR3aa: CATMDRGQYTNEKLFF; CDR3nt: TGTGCCACAATGGATAGGGGGCAGTATACTAATGAAAAACTGTTTTTT; v_gene: TRBV28; d_gene: TRBD1; abundance: .; j_gene: TRBJ1-4
CDR3aa: CSVRGGNVGDEQFF; CDR3nt: TGCAGCGTAAGGGGGGGCAACGTCGGCGATGAGCAGTTCTTC; v_gene: TRBV29-1; d_gene: .; abundance: .; j_gene: TRBJ2-1
CDR3aa: CSASAVDRNTIYF; CDR3nt: TGCAGTGCTAGTGCCGTGGACAGAAACACCATATATTTT; v_gene: TRBV20-1; d_gene: .; abundance: .; j_gene: TRBJ1-3